These 20 T cell receptor beta chains came from one sample sequenced in a study of identical twins. TCRdb analysed the 5' RACE reads with MiXCR anew, one entry per CDR3 protein. The sample lists 1.5 million to 2 million distinct CDR3 sequences, less than 40% occurring once. The sample taken for sequencing was cord blood. The receptors shown here come from a newborn girl in good health.

This clonotype was detected a few times. The rearrangement joins TRBV19 to TRBJ1-2, with 8 bases fitting TRBD1. The germline V gene has CDR1 LNHDA and CDR2 SQIVND (reference sequence). J was trimmed by 4 bases and V by 5 bases; bases with no gene match: 9. This CDR3 has 15 amino acids. CDR3 in DNA: TGTGCCAGTAGTGCCCCCGGACAGGGAGGCTATGGCTACACCTTC. It specifies CASSAPGQGGYGYTF.

There are a few counts of this clonotype. This chain links TRBV5-1 with TRBJ2-1; 10 positions agree with TRBD2. The germline CDR1 and CDR2 sequences are SGHRS and YFSETQ. The CDR3 runs to 15 residues. Unmatched junction bases numbered 10, after V lost 3 bases and J lost 10 bases. DNA of the CDR3: TGCGCCAGCAGCTCAGCCGGGACTAGCGTCCGCGAGCAGTTCTTC. It translates to CASSSAGTSVREQFF. Together with reference TRBV5-1 and TRBJ2-1, the CDR3 gives the full variable domain: KAGVTQTPRYLIKTRGQQVTLSCSPISGHRSVSWYQQTPGQGLQFLFEYFSETQRNKGNFPGRFSGRQFSNSRSEMNVSTLELGDSALYLCASSSAGTSVREQFFGPGTRLTVL.

There are a few counts of this clonotype. The CDR3 loop is CSVCDSPNEKLFF. The CDR3 nucleotides are TGCAGCGTTTGCGACAGCCCTAATGAAAAACTGTTTTTT. This sequence joins TRBV29-1 and TRBJ1-4; D may be TRBD1 (5 bases). The CDR3 covers 13 residues. Germline V gene lookup returns CDR1 SQVTM and CDR2 ANQGSEA. Trimming took 5 bases from V and 3 from J, leaving 10 bases between them.

This clonotype was detected only a few times. The rearrangement uses TRBV6-1 and TRBJ1-2; D gene unclear. The CDR3 extends over 14 amino acids. Germline V gene sequence: CDR1 MNHNS, CDR2 SASEGT. Trimming removed 2 bases from V and 3 bases from J, with 10 bases in between. As DNA, the CDR3 is TGTGCCAGCAGTGAATCCCCGGGAGACTATGGCTACACCTTC. Translated: CASSESPGDYGYTF.

This clonotype was recorded a few times. The chain recombines TRBV27 with TRBJ2-7; the match to TRBD1 covers 9 bases. Germline CDR1 MNHEY, CDR2 SMNVEV (reference sequence). The length of the CDR3 is 15 residues. Losses at the gene ends were 2 bases for V and 2 bases for J; bases not matched to a gene: 4. The CDR3 nucleotides read TGTGCCAGCAGTTTAACAGGGGGCATAGCCTACGAGCAGTACTTC. Amino acids: CASSLTGGIAYEQYF.

This chain links TRBV4-1 with TRBJ2-3, with TRBD2 matching over 7 bases. Germline CDR1 is MGHRA and CDR2 is YSYEKL. The J segment lost 4 bases and the V segment lost 0 bases, leaving 4 bases of the junction unmatched. This CDR3 spans 15 amino acids. CDR3 amino acids: CASSQDGTSADTQYF. The CDR3 region has the DNA TGCGCCAGCAGCCAAGATGGAACTAGCGCAGATACGCAGTATTTT.

The gene calls are TRBV3-1 and TRBJ2-2, with 10 nucleotides matching TRBD2. The ends lost 2 bases at V and 1 base at J; junction bases unmatched: 1. Germline V gene data show CDR1 as LGHDT and CDR2 as YNNKEL (reference sequence). This CDR3 spans 16 amino acids. The chain's CDR3 is CASSQRLAGNTGELFF. The CDR3, as DNA: TGTGCCAGCAGCCAACGACTAGCGGGGAACACCGGGGAGCTGTTTTTT.

This clonotype was recorded a few times. J is TRBJ1-5 and V is TRBV6-8; D not certain. Trimming removed 7 bases from V and 0 bases from J, with 10 bases in between. This CDR3 has 14 residues. The germline CDR1 and CDR2 sequences are MNHGY and SAAAGT. The CDR3 nucleotides read TGTGCCAGCATTGCAACACCTAGCAATCAGCCCCAGCATTTT. Its translation is CASIATPSNQPQHF.

The CDR3: CASSVGPFYGYTF. DNA of the CDR3: TGTGCCAGCAGTGTGGGACCCTTCTATGGCTACACCTTC. The chain links TRBV27 to TRBJ1-2; D is possibly TRBD1 (5 bases). With 5 bases removed from V and 4 bases from J, the gap between germline ends came to 11 bases. Germline V CDR1 and CDR2: MNHEY, SMNVEV (reference sequence). This CDR3 is 13 amino acids long.

This clonotype was counted a few times. The genes are TRBV5-1 and TRBJ2-1; D might be TRBD1 or TRBD2, each matching 5 bases. Trimming took off 2 bases at V and 0 bases at J, with 15 bases between the two ends. Germline V CDR1 and CDR2: SGHRS, YFSETQ. The CDR3 extends over 17 amino acids. CDR3 DNA: TGCGCCAGCAGCTTAGTATGGGACGCCAGCTCCTACAATGAGCAGTTCTTC. It specifies CASSLVWDASSYNEQFF. The complete variable domain, with remaining parts taken from reference TRBV5-1 and TRBJ2-1, reads KAGVTQTPRYLIKTRGQQVTLSCSPISGHRSVSWYQQTPGQGLQFLFEYFSETQRNKGNFPGRFSGRQFSNSRSEMNVSTLELGDSALYLCASSLVWDASSYNEQFFGPGTRLTVL.

The CDR3 protein is CASSRQGWEETQYF. CDR3 bases: TGTGCCAGCAGTAGACAGGGATGGGAAGAGACCCAGTACTTC. V and J are TRBV2 and TRBJ2-5, with 7 bases fitting TRBD1. Looked up from germline, CDR1 is SNHLY and CDR2 is FYNNEI. V lost 5 bases and J lost 3; bases outside the gene matches: 6. The CDR3 extends over 14 amino acids.

This clonotype turned up a few times. The chain links TRBV5-1 to TRBJ2-3; no clear D gene. Between the trimmed V and J ends, which lost 4 bases and 6 bases, there was a span of 18 bases. This CDR3 contains 15 residues. Germline CDR1 SGHRS, CDR2 YFSETQ. CDR3 in amino acids: CASSLTTLGEDTQYF. CDR3 nucleotide sequence: TGCGCCAGCAGCCTGACAACCCTTGGTGAGGATACGCAGTATTTT. Full variable domain (missing parts from reference TRBV5-1 and TRBJ2-3): KAGVTQTPRYLIKTRGQQVTLSCSPISGHRSVSWYQQTPGQGLQFLFEYFSETQRNKGNFPGRFSGRQFSNSRSEMNVSTLELGDSALYLCASSLTTLGEDTQYFGPGTRLTVL.

The J gene is TRBJ2-7, the V gene TRBV5-6, with D tentatively TRBD2 (5 bases). The closer fit of TRBJ2-5 to the DNA end suggests the J call may be wrong. This CDR3 comprises 12 residues. CDR1 SGHDT and CDR2 YYEEEE come from the germline V gene. The CDR3 sequence: CASRSGWETQYF. The CDR3 DNA follows: TGTGCCAGCAGAAGCGGTTGGGAGACCCAGTACTTC.

This clonotype occurred a few times. This chain joins TRBV10-2 and TRBJ2-4; D might be TRBD1 (5 bases). The germline gives CDR1 WSHSY, CDR2 SAAADI. Trimming pared 3 bases from V and 7 bases from J, leaving 10 bases between. The CDR3 sequence is 13 residues long. The chain's CDR3 is CASSDVGVNIQYF. The CDR3 DNA reads as TGCGCCAGCAGTGATGTAGGGGTCAACATTCAGTACTTC.

The chain employs TRBV5-4 and TRBJ2-1, with D possibly matching TRBD2 (5 bases). CDR1 and CDR2 (germline): SGHNT, YYREEE (reference sequence). Deletions cut 9 bases from V and 9 bases from J, with 13 bases between. This CDR3 is 11 amino acids long. CDR3 DNA: TGTGCCACCCGGGCAGAGGGTGAGCAGTTCTTC. Protein sequence: CATRAEGEQFF.

This clonotype has more than one count but fewer than ten. At one end, the junction sequence differs from germline, possibly due to a read error. The V call is TRBV20-1, the J call TRBJ2-5; 7 bases match TRBD1. The CDR3 extends over 16 amino acids. Per the germline V gene, CDR1 is DFQATT and CDR2 is SNEGSKA (reference sequence). The CDR3, as DNA: TGCAGTGTTAGAGACCGAATCACAGGGGTCCGGGAGACCCAGTACTTC. It codes for CSVRDRITGVRETQYF.

The chain recombines TRBV10-3 with TRBJ2-1; D gene unclear. V was shortened by 9 bases and J by 5 bases, with 8 bases between the two germline ends. The length of the CDR3 is 11 residues. The germline gives CDR1 ENHRY, CDR2 SYGVKD. The CDR3 DNA follows: TGTGCCATTTCGAGGAACAATGAGCAGTTCTTC. Amino acid sequence: CAISRNNEQFF.

A few counts support this clonotype. The chain employs TRBV7-8 and TRBJ2-4; D is unclear. The J call could be wrong; TRBJ2-7 is a better fit for the DNA end. Germline CDR1 is SGHVS and CDR2 is FQNEAQ. The CDR3 covers 15 residues. CDR3 nucleotide sequence: TGTGCCAGCAGCGCCCCTCGGATGGCCCCCGGCGAGCAGTACTTC. This translates into CASSAPRMAPGEQYF.

This clonotype was found many times. The chain carries TRBV28 and TRBJ2-7, with D uncertain. This CDR3 contains 16 residues. The V end lost 7 bases, the J end lost 0 bases, and 19 bases lay between the germline ends. CDR1 MDHEN and CDR2 SYDVKM come from the germline V gene. CDR3 region: CASNPPYTVSSYEQYF. DNA for the CDR3: TGTGCCAGCAACCCCCCTTATACAGTAAGCTCCTACGAGCAGTACTTC.

This clonotype was detected only a few times. V usage is TRBV4-2 and J usage is TRBJ2-4; D is possibly TRBD2 (6 bases). V dropped 3 bases and J dropped 8 bases, with 20 bases sitting between them. Looked up from germline, CDR1 is LGHNA and CDR2 is YNFKEQ. CDR3 length: 16 residues. This CDR3 is CASSQEPTSSSDIQYF. The CDR3 DNA follows: TGTGCCAGCAGCCAGGAGCCCACTAGCTCCAGCGACATTCAGTACTTC.